This T cell receptor beta chain emerged from a study of T cells in Graves' hyperthyroidism and ophthalmopathy. The investigators amplified TCR beta CDR3 regions from RNA transcripts. The study used the HTBI primer set for a first-round RT-PCR of the TCR CDR3. TCRdb processed the multiplex PCR reads anew with MiXCR; each CDR3 protein has one entry. The sample holds 600,000 to 900,000 distinct CDR3 sequences; about a sixth are singletons and the top ten take approximately 8%. The TCR sequence derives from a man aged 18-30 years with Graves' hyperthyroidism. Material: blood.

The CDR3 here is CASSFFRSAPGQGAPGQFF. CDR3 DNA: TGCGCCAGCAGCTTTTTCCGATCCGCGCCGGGACAGGGGGCTCCTGGGCAGTTCTTC. V is TRBV5-1 and J is TRBJ2-1; 12 bases map to TRBD1. Germline V gene sequence: CDR1 SGHRS, CDR2 YFSETQ. The CDR3 covers 19 residues. The junction had 21 bases not matched to a gene; V was cut back by 2 bases and J by 12 bases.